Following are 3 T cell receptor beta chains from one sample sequenced in a study of OX40 agonist ivuxolimab in advanced cancers. Produced via immunoSEQ multiplex PCR; TCRdb's table is partial and in-frame only. This repertoire shows roughly 68,000 clones, over 75% found once; its top ten account for roughly an eighth. The material was CD4+ or CD8+ T cells sorted from blood, obtained in a trial of the OX40 agonist ivuxolimab. These TCRs come from an adult with an advanced solid tumor such as melanoma, head and neck, liver or kidney cancer.

This chain joins TRBV19 and TRBJ2-1; 8 positions agree with TRBD2. Germline CDR1 and CDR2: LNHDA and SQIVND (reference sequence). There are 15 residues in the CDR3. With 2 bases clipped from V and 6 bases from J, the junction kept 6 bases outside the gene matches. The CDR3 protein is CASSITSGSFNEQFF. The CDR3 DNA sequence: TGTGCCAGTAGTATAACCAGCGGGAGTTTCAATGAGCAGTTCTTC.

For the CDR3, the DNA is TGCAGCGTTGCCCGTTCCCCCGGACAGCGCGAAGATCCCTATGGCTACACCTTC. This translates into CSVARSPGQREDPYGYTF. The chain links TRBV29-1 to TRBJ1-2, with D possibly TRBD1 on 6 matching bases. Germline V lookup: CDR1 SQVTM, CDR2 ANQGSEA. Trimming took 4 bases from V and 4 from J, leaving 28 bases between them. CDR3 length: 18 residues.

This clone came up once. The chain is built from TRBV27 and TRBJ2-3, with 8 bases identical to TRBD1. Trimming removed 5 bases from V and 5 bases from J; junction bases left unmatched: 6. The CDR3 spans 14 residues. CDR1 is MNHEY and CDR2 is SMNVEV in the germline V gene (reference sequence). In DNA form, the CDR3 reads TGTGCCAGCAGTGGACAGGGTGGGATAGATACGCAGTATTTT. It codes for CASSGQGGIDTQYF.